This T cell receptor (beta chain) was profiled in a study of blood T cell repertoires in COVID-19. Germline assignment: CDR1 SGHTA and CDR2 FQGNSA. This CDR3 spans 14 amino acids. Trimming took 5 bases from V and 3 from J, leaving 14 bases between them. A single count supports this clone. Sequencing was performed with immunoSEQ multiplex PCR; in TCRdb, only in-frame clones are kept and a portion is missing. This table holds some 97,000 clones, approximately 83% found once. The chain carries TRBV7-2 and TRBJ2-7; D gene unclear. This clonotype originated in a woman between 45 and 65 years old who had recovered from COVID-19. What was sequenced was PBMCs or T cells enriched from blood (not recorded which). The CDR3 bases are TGTGCCAGCAGCCCACAATTCGTTGACTACGAGCAGTACTTC. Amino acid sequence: CASSPQFVDYEQYF.